These 31 T cell receptor beta chains share one sample of origin, sequenced in a study of post-analysis software for immune sequencing data. Antigens of these TCRs are unknown. The study, taken as a whole, reports: Roughly 5 TRBV segments, including TRBV5-6, TRBV5-1 and TRBV20-1, were more frequent in patients than controls.

Incorporated into the TCR beta cDNA libraries were unique molecular identifiers, which served to reduce PCR and sequencing biases. TCRdb reprocessed the PCR reads with MiXCR, giving one entry per CDR3 protein. The sample holds under 200,000 distinct CDR3 sequences, 29% seen once. The specimen was blood. These receptors all come from a girl younger than 18 with multiple sclerosis.

This clonotype was recorded a few times. The rearrangement links TRBV4-1 to TRBJ1-1; D gene ambiguous. Trimming took 1 base from V and 8 from J, leaving 11 bases between them. CDR1 is MGHRA, CDR2 YSYEKL, per germline. The CDR3 has 13 residues. The CDR3 loop reads CASSQVLFGEAFF. The CDR3 DNA reads as TGCGCCAGCAGCCAAGTCTTGTTCGGAGAAGCTTTCTTT.

Concerning this clonotype: It may be a read error: a sequence one base away is much more abundant. The gene calls are TRBV12-3 or TRBV12-4 and TRBJ2-1; unclear D gene. The CDR3 consists of 13 residues. The V gene lost 2 bases and the J gene lost 10 bases, with 12 bases spanning the gap. This chain's CDR3 is CASSLYTTTEQFF. The CDR3 region has the DNA TGTGCCAGCAGTTTATATACGACCACCGAGCAGTTCTTC.

This clonotype has a count of ten or more. This chain joins TRBV7-9 and TRBJ2-4; 7 positions match TRBD1. This CDR3 has 16 residues. Looked up from germline, CDR1 is SEHNR and CDR2 is FQNEAQ (reference sequence). V lost 5 bases to trimming and J lost 0 bases; unmatched junction nucleotides: 7. CDR3 region: CASSHGTALAKNIQYF. CDR3 nucleotides: TGTGCCAGCAGCCACGGGACAGCTCTAGCCAAAAACATTCAGTACTTC.

There are a few counts of this clonotype. This chain connects TRBV5-6 to TRBJ2-7, with 16 bases that match TRBD2. The germline V gene has CDR1 SGHDT and CDR2 YYEEEE. This CDR3 contains 17 residues. Losses at the gene ends were 4 bases for V and 5 bases for J; bases not matched to a gene: 9. CDR3 DNA sequence: TGTGCCAGCAGCCCGGGACTAGCGGGAGGGCCCTTCGACGAGCAGTACTTC. As protein: CASSPGLAGGPFDEQYF.

This chain links TRBV29-1 with TRBJ2-2; maybe TRBD2 (6 bases). The V gene lost 5 bases and the J gene lost 1 base, with 11 bases spanning the gap. This CDR3 is built from 14 residues. Germline CDR1 is SQVTM and CDR2 is ANQGSEA. CDR3 bases: TGCAGCGTTACGGTGGGAGGGAACACCGGGGAGCTGTTTTTT. Amino acids: CSVTVGGNTGELFF.

This clonotype appeared many times. J is TRBJ2-1 and V is TRBV7-9, with 8 bases lining up with TRBD2. This CDR3 has 15 amino acids. Germline V gene lookup returns CDR1 SEHNR and CDR2 FQNEAQ (reference sequence). J was trimmed by 2 bases and V by 4 bases; bases with no gene match: 4. CDR3 bases: TGTGCCAGCAGCTCAGCGGGAGAGACCTACAATGAGCAGTTCTTC. This sequence encodes CASSSAGETYNEQFF.

This clonotype was seen at least ten times. The chain is built from TRBV6-1 and TRBJ1-2, with 11 bases matching TRBD1. Germline V gene data show CDR1 as MNHNS and CDR2 as SASEGT. The CDR3 runs 15 residues. After removal of 3 bases from V and 5 bases from J, the junction contained 5 bases not matched to a gene. In DNA, the CDR3 is TGTGCCAGCAGTGAGTGGACAGGGGGCGGATATGGCTACACCTTC. Translating it yields CASSEWTGGGYGYTF.

This clonotype was counted between two and nine times. The rearrangement uses TRBV5-1 and TRBJ2-4, with D uncertain. The CDR3 is 14 amino acids. Deletions cut 4 bases from V and 4 bases from J, with 12 bases between. Looked up from germline, CDR1 is SGHRS and CDR2 is YFSETQ. The CDR3 protein is CASSPWTEKNIQYF. For the CDR3, the DNA is TGCGCCAGCAGCCCCTGGACCGAAAAAAACATTCAGTACTTC.

This clonotype was seen ten or more times. CDR3 bases: TGTGCCAGCAGTGCGGGCAGTAACCCGTCCTACGAGCAGTACTTC. It specifies CASSAGSNPSYEQYF. The rearrangement links TRBV6-1 to TRBJ2-7, with D unclear. From germline, CDR1 is MNHNS and CDR2 SASEGT. Trimming cost V 4 bases and J 1 base, with 14 bases left between them. The CDR3 consists of 15 residues.

CDR3 in amino acids: CASSGRAISLYEQYF. CDR3 DNA sequence: TGTGCCAGCAGTGGTCGGGCAATTTCTTTATACGAGCAGTACTTC. The rearrangement joins TRBV2 to TRBJ2-7; no reliable D call. Trimming took off 4 bases at V and 4 bases at J, with 17 bases between the two ends. CDR1 is SNHLY, CDR2 FYNNEI, per germline. The length of the CDR3 is 15 residues.

The J gene is TRBJ2-4, the V gene TRBV28; 9 bases are shared with TRBD2. V trimming: 4 bases; J trimming: 9 bases; junction bases outside the gene matches: 10. Germline-derived CDR1 and CDR2 are MDHEN and SYDVKM. This CDR3 region has 15 residues. CDR3 coding DNA: TGTGCCAGCAGTTCCCCGACTAGCGGTAGAGTCATTCAGTACTTC. This sequence encodes CASSSPTSGRVIQYF.

The rearrangement joins TRBV5-1 to TRBJ2-7; no clear D. The germline V and J ends were trimmed by 7 bases and 3 bases, with 23 bases remaining between them. CDR3 length: 16 amino acids. CDR1 and CDR2 from the germline V gene are SGHRS and YFSETQ. CDR3 sequence reads: CASGPTSTGQRYEQYF. The CDR3 bases are TGCGCCAGCGGGCCCACATCGACGGGTCAGCGCTACGAGCAGTACTTC.

This clonotype was observed many times. The rearrangement uses TRBV29-1 and TRBJ2-3; TRBD1 or TRBD2 may be the D gene (5 bases each). Germline V gene data show CDR1 as SQVTM and CDR2 as ANQGSEA. Between the trimmed V and J ends, which lost 6 bases and 5 bases, there was a span of 12 bases. The CDR3 loop spans 12 amino acids. CDR3: CSVWDGRDTQYF. CDR3 DNA: TGCAGCGTCTGGGACGGTAGAGATACGCAGTATTTT.

With regard to this clonotype: Possible read error: a much larger clone is one base away. This chain links TRBV20-1 with TRBJ2-7; possible D gene TRBD2, 6 bases. V shed 3 bases and J shed 3 bases, with 15 bases lying between them. Germline lookup yields CDR1 DFQATT and CDR2 SNEGSKA (reference sequence). The CDR3 consists of 14 residues. The CDR3 reads CSASPGTRSYEQYF. The DNA for the CDR3 is TGCAGTGCTAGCCCCGGGACTCGCAGCTACGAGCAGTACTTC.

V gene TRBV12-3 or TRBV12-4 combines with J gene TRBJ2-5; D may match TRBD1 or TRBD2 (6 bases each). With the DNA end fitting TRBJ2-1 better, the J assignment may be wrong. CDR3 length equals 14 residues. The CDR3 region has the DNA TGTGCCAGCAGTGAAGCGAGGGGGGTGAATGAGCAGTTCTTC. Translated: CASSEARGVNEQFF.

This clonotype was counted at least ten times. The chain combines TRBV4-1 with TRBJ2-7; TRBD2 matches at 9 bases. The ends lost 1 base at V and 4 bases at J; junction bases unmatched: 5. This CDR3 contains 15 residues. From germline, CDR1 is MGHRA and CDR2 YSYEKL. The CDR3 here is CASSQGLAVRYEQYF. CDR3 nucleotide sequence: TGCGCCAGCAGCCAAGGACTAGCGGTACGGTACGAGCAGTACTTC.

This clonotype was seen a few times. The rearrangement joins TRBV7-3 to TRBJ2-3, with D hard to call. Germline V gives CDR1 SGHTA, CDR2 FQGTGA. Trimming removed 5 bases from V and 2 bases from J, with 8 bases in between. The CDR3 has 13 amino acids. This chain's CDR3 is CASSPVPTDTQYF. CDR3 nucleotide sequence: TGTGCCAGCAGCCCCGTCCCCACAGATACGCAGTATTTT.

This clonotype was found a few times. The rearrangement joins TRBV20-1 to TRBJ2-1; either TRBD1 or TRBD2 may fit D (6 bases each). The V gene's germline CDR1 is DFQATT and CDR2 SNEGSKA (reference sequence). V gave up 6 bases and J gave up 2 bases, with 20 bases separating them. This CDR3 has 16 amino acids. This chain's CDR3 is CSAPPEVGGTYNEQFF. Written as DNA, the CDR3 is TGCAGTGCCCCCCCGGAGGTGGGGGGCACCTACAATGAGCAGTTCTTC.

The chain joins TRBV13 to TRBJ2-2, with a weak D call TRBD1 (6 bases). The V gene lost 2 bases and the J gene lost 3 bases, with 10 bases spanning the gap. CDR1 and CDR2 (germline): PRHDT, FYEKMQ (reference sequence). The CDR3 is 15 amino acids. CDR3 DNA sequence: TGTGCCAGCAGCTTATGGGGGCCGTACACCGGGGAGCTGTTTTTT. This encodes CASSLWGPYTGELFF.

The table lists this clonotype with a few counts. The J gene is TRBJ2-1, the V gene TRBV12-3 or TRBV12-4, with D possibly TRBD1 on 6 matching bases. This CDR3 is 14 amino acids long. Trimming cost V 1 base and J 12 bases, with 16 bases left between them. As DNA, the CDR3 is TGTGCCAGCAGTTTAGTACAGGGTAGGGATGGGCAGTTCTTC. It is translated as CASSLVQGRDGQFF.

In its sample, this clonotype was seen a few times. The V gene is TRBV5-1, the J gene TRBJ2-7; 10 bases are shared with TRBD2. CDR3 length: 18 amino acids. V shed 0 bases and J 3 bases; nucleotides not matched to a gene: 12. The V gene's germline CDR1 is SGHRS and CDR2 YFSETQ. CDR3 amino acids: CASSLAPSGSHRVYEQYF. Written as DNA, the CDR3 is TGCGCCAGCAGCTTGGCGCCTAGCGGGAGCCACCGGGTCTACGAGCAGTACTTC.

About this clonotype: A junction end diverges from the germline sequence, so it may reflect a read error. The rearrangement links TRBV9 to TRBJ2-5; TRBD1 aligns across 7 bases. In germline, CDR1 is SGDLS, CDR2 YYNGEE. The CDR3 is made up of 15 amino acids. The CDR3 sequence is CAGSVDGTAQETQYF. CDR3 coding DNA: TGTGCCGGCAGCGTAGACGGGACAGCTCAAGAGACCCAGTACTTC.

A remark on this clonotype: A read error may be the cause here, since a much bigger clone is one base away. The gene calls are TRBV5-1 and TRBJ1-2, with D perhaps matching TRBD1 (5 bases). The CDR3 covers 18 residues. CDR1 is SGHRS, CDR2 YFSETQ, per germline. V dropped 3 bases and J dropped 2 bases, with 23 bases sitting between them. As DNA, the CDR3 is TGCGCCAGCAGCTCAAGGGCGGGGACCGAGACACCCAACTATGGCTACACCTTC. Amino acid sequence: CASSSRAGTETPNYGYTF.

In the case of this clonotype: Possible read error: a much larger clone is one base away. The chain has TRBV20-1 and TRBJ2-1; D not resolved. The tail of the sequence fits TRBJ2-7 better, so the J call may be wrong. CDR3 length: 11 amino acids. Looked up from germline, CDR1 is DFQATT and CDR2 is SNEGSKA (reference sequence). DNA of the CDR3: TGCAGTGCTAGAGGCCCCAATGAGCAGTACTTC. Amino acid sequence: CSARGPNEQYF.

This clonotype was detected ten times or more. This sequence joins TRBV20-1 and TRBJ2-1; 8 bases match TRBD2. The CDR3 runs to 16 residues. Germline assignment: CDR1 DFQATT and CDR2 SNEGSKA (reference sequence). The ends lost 3 bases at V and 4 bases at J; junction bases unmatched: 11. The CDR3 DNA sequence: TGCAGTGCTAGGGTCGGACTAGCACCGAATTACAATGAGCAGTTCTTC. It codes for CSARVGLAPNYNEQFF.

This clonotype was observed once. The genes are TRBV7-9 and TRBJ2-1; D uncertain. Germline-derived CDR1 and CDR2 are SEHNR and FQNEAQ (reference sequence). Deletions cut 2 bases from V and 0 bases from J, with 20 bases between. This CDR3 has 19 amino acids. CDR3 protein: CASSLRATQVISSYNEQFF. CDR3 sequence (DNA): TGTGCCAGCAGCTTAAGGGCCACGCAGGTCATTAGCTCCTACAATGAGCAGTTCTTC.

The rearrangement uses TRBV19 and TRBJ2-7; D may be TRBD1 (5 bases). V lost 4 bases and J lost 5, with 12 bases in between. Looked up from germline, CDR1 is LNHDA and CDR2 is SQIVND (reference sequence). The CDR3 runs 13 residues. The CDR3 spells CASSTTVFDEQYF. CDR3 nucleotide sequence: TGTGCCAGTAGTACGACAGTTTTCGACGAGCAGTACTTC.

For this clonotype: A much larger clone lies a single base off, so this may be a read error. This sequence joins TRBV9 and TRBJ2-7; the D gene is possibly TRBD2 (7 bases). The germline gives CDR1 SGDLS, CDR2 YYNGEE. The CDR3 is 14 amino acids. Trimming cost V 3 bases and J 7 bases, with 17 bases left between them. The CDR3 spells CASSATWTAGEQYF. In DNA, the CDR3 is TGTGCCAGCAGCGCGACTTGGACAGCGGGGGAGCAGTACTTC.

This clonotype was recorded at least ten times. The chain uses TRBV6-5 and TRBJ2-5; the D gene is possibly TRBD1 (6 bases). The J call may be faulty, since TRBJ2-7 better matches the DNA end. Germline assignment: CDR1 MNHEY and CDR2 SVGAGI. The length of the CDR3 is 13 residues. DNA of the CDR3: TGTGCCAGCAGTCCCTCTACAGGGACCGAGCAGTACTTC. Protein: CASSPSTGTEQYF.

The genes are TRBV20-1 and TRBJ2-1; perhaps TRBD2 as D (5 bases). With 4 bases removed from V and 5 bases from J, the gap between germline ends came to 18 bases. The germline CDR1 and CDR2 sequences are DFQATT and SNEGSKA (reference sequence). CDR3 length: 15 amino acids. The CDR3, as DNA: TGCAGTGCTACAGATCTCTCAGCGGCGAACAATGAGCAGTTCTTC. The encoded protein is CSATDLSAANNEQFF.

V and J are TRBV20-1 and TRBJ2-2; possible D gene TRBD1, 6 bases. V was pared by 6 bases and J by 1 base, with 15 bases between. Germline values: CDR1 DFQATT, CDR2 SNEGSKA (reference sequence). There are 15 residues in the CDR3. CDR3: CSARPGTKNTGELFF. CDR3 DNA: TGCAGTGCCCGCCCAGGGACAAAGAACACCGGGGAGCTGTTTTTT.